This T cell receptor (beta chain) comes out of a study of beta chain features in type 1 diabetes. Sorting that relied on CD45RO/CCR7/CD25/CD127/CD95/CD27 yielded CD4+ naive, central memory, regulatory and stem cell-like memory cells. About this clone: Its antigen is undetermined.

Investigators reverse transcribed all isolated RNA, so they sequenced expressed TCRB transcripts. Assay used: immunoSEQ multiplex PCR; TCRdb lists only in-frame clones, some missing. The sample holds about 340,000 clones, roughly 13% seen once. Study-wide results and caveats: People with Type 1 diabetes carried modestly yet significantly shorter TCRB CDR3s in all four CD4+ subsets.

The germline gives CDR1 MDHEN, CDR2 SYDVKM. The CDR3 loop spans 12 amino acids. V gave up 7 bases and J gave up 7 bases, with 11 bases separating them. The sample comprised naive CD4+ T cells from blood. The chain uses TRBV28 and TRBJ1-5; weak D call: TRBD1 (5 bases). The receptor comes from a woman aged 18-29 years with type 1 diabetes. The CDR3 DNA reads TGTGCCAGCATCAGGGTTGGGCAGCCCCAGCATTTT. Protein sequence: CASIRVGQPQHF.